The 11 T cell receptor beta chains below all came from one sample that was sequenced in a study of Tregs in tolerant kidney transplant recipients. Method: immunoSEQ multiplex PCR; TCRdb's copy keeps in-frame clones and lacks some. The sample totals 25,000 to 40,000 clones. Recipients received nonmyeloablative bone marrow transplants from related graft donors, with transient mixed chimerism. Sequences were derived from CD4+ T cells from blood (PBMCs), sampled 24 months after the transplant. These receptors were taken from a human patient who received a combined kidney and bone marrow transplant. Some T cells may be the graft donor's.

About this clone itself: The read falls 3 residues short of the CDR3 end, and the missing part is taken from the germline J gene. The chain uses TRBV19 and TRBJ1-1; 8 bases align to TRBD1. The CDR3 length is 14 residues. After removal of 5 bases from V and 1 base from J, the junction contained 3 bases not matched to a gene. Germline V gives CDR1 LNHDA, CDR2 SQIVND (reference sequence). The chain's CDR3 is CASSRTGRNTEAFF. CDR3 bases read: TGTGCCAGTAGTCGGACAGGGAGGAACACTGAA.

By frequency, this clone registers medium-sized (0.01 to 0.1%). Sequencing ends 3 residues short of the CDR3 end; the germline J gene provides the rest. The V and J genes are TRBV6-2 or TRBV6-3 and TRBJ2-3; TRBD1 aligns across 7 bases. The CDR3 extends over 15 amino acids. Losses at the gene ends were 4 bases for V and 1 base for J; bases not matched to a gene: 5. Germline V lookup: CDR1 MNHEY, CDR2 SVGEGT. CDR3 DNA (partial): TGTGCCAGCAGTTTGACAGGGTCAGGCACAGATACG. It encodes CASSLTGSGTDT. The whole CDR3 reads CASSLTGSGTDTQYF.

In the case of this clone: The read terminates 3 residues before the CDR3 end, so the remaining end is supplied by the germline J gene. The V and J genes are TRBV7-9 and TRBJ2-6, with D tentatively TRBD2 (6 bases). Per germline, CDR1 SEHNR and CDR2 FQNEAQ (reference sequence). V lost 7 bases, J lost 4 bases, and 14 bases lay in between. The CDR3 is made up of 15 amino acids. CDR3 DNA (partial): TGTGCCAGCACCTATCTGGGGGGAGGGGCCAACGTC. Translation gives CASTYLGGGANV. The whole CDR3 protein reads CASTYLGGGANVLTF. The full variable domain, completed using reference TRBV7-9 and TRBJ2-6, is DTGVSQNPRHKITKRGQNVTFRCDPISEHNRLYWYRQTLGQGPEFLTYFQNEAQLEKSRLLSDRFSAERPKGSFSTLEIQRTEQGDSAMYLCASTYLGGGANVLTFGAGSRLTVL.

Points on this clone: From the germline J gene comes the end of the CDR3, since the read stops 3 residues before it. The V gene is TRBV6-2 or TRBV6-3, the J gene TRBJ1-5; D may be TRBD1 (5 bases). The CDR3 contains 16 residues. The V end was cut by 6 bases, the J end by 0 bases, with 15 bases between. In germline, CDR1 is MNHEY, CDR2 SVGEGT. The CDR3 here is CASREVGRGSNQPQHF. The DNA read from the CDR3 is TGTGCCAGCAGAGAAGTGGGGAGGGGTAGCAATCAGCCC.

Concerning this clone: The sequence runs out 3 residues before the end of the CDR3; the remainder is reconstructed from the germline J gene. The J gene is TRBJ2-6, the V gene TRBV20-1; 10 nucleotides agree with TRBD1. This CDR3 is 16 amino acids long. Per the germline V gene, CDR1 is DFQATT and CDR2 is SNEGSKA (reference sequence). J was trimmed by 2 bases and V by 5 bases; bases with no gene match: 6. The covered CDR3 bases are TGCAGTGCTGACAGGGGGCAACTTACTGGGGCCAACGTC. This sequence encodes CSADRGQLTGANV. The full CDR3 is CSADRGQLTGANVLTF.

Partial CDR3 DNA: TGTGCCAGCAGCTTAGGAGGCGGGTACCTCTACGAG. It encodes CASSLGGGYLYE. The entire CDR3 reads CASSLGGGYLYEQYF. The V call is TRBV7-2, the J call TRBJ2-7, with a weak D call TRBD2 (5 bases). Read sequence stops 3 residues before the CDR3 end, and the germline J gene provides the missing end. The germline CDR1 and CDR2 sequences are SGHTA and FQGNSA. Trimming removed 1 base at V and 3 bases at J, with 13 bases between. The CDR3 has 15 residues.

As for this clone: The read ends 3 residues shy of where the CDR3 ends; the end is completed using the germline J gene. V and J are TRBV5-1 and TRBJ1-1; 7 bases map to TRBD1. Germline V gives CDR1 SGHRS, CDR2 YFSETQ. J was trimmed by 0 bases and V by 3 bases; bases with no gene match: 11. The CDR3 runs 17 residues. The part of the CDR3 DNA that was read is TGCGCCAGCAGCTGGGGAACAGGGGTGGGCTTGAACACTGAA. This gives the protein CASSWGTGVGLNTE. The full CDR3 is CASSWGTGVGLNTEAFF.

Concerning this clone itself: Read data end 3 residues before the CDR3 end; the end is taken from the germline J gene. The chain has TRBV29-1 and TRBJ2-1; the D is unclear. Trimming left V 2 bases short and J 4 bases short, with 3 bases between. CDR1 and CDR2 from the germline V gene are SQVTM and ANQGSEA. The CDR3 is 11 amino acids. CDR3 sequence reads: CSVERYNEQFF. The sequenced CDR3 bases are TGCAGCGTTGAAAGGTACAATGAG.

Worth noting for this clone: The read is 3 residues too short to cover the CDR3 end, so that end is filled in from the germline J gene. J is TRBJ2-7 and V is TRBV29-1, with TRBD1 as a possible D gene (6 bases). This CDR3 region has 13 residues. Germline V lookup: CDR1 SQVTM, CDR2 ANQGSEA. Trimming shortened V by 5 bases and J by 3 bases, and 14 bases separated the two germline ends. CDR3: CSVIDRILYEQYF. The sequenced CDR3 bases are TGCAGCGTTATTGACAGGATCCTCTACGAG.

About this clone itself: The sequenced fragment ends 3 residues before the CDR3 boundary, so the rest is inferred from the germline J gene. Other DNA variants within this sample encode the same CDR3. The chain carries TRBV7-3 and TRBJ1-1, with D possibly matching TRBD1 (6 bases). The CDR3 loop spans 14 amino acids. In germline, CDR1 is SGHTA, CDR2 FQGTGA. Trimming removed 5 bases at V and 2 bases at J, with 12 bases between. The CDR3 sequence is CASSRRGGNTEAFF. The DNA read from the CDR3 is TGTGCCAGCAGCCGAAGGGGGGGTAACACTGAA.

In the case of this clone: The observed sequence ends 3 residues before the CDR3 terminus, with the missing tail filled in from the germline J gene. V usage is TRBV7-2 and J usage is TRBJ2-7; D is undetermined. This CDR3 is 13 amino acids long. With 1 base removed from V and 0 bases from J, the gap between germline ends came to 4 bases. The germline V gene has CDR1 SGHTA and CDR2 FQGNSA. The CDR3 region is CASSLGHSYEQYF. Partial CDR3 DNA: TGTGCCAGCAGCTTAGGACACTCCTACGAG.